Listed here are 10 T cell receptor beta chains from one sample, sequenced in a study of vaccination effects on CD4 cells after COVID-19. No antigen is known for these receptors. Following culture for ten to eleven days, CD4+ T cells were isolated. Generated by immunoSEQ multiplex PCR, the TCRdb table keeps only in-frame clones and is missing some. The sample shows more than 60,000 clones, 65% to 75% of them seen only once. The source material was CD4+ T cells from PBMCs cultured without peptide, sampled before COVID-19 vaccination. These receptor sequences come from a human donor who had a prior SARS-CoV-2 infection.

This clone was picked up many times. This chain connects TRBV7-2 to TRBJ2-7; tentative D call: TRBD1 (5 bases). CDR3 length: 14 residues. The germline V gene encodes CDR1 SGHTA and CDR2 FQGNSA. The V gene lost 1 base and the J gene lost 2 bases, with 9 bases spanning the gap. CDR3 loop: CASSLGRVPYEQYF. The CDR3 DNA follows: TGTGCCAGCAGCTTAGGCAGGGTCCCCTACGAGCAGTACTTC. Drawing the rest from reference TRBV7-2 and TRBJ2-7, the complete variable domain is GAGVSQSPSNKVTEKGKDVELRCDPISGHTALYWYRQSLGQGLEFLIYFQGNSAPDKSGLPSDRFSAERTGGSVSTLTIQRTQQEDSAVYLCASSLGRVPYEQYFGPGTRLTVT.

The rearrangement links TRBV6-5 to TRBJ2-7; no clear D gene. The germline gives CDR1 MNHEY, CDR2 SVGAGI. Trimming left V 9 bases short and J 3 bases short, with 9 bases between. The CDR3 runs to 11 residues. The CDR3 loop is CASDNIYEQYF. CDR3 DNA: TGTGCCAGTGACAACATCTACGAGCAGTACTTC.

In this sample, this clone turned up a few times. The chain is built from TRBV30 and TRBJ1-5, with D tentatively TRBD1 (5 bases). Per the germline V gene, CDR1 is GTSNPN and CDR2 is SVGIG (reference sequence). CDR3 length: 16 amino acids. Trimming removed 2 bases at V and 7 bases at J, with 21 bases between. In DNA, the CDR3 is TGTGCCTGGAGTCCGGGGCAGGGAGGCGCCCACCAGCCCCAGCATTTT. The encoded protein is CAWSPGQGGAHQPQHF.

This clone was observed a single time. The J gene is TRBJ2-3, the V gene TRBV6-5; weak D call: TRBD2 (5 bases). The CDR3 length is 12 residues. V was clipped by 4 bases and J by 3 bases, with 5 bases between them. Looked up from germline, CDR1 is MNHEY and CDR2 is SVGAGI. CDR3 DNA sequence: TGTGCCAGCAGTTCGGGGACAGATACGCAGTATTTT. Its translation is CASSSGTDTQYF.

This clone was detected only a few times. The chain uses TRBV5-8 and TRBJ1-1, with TRBD1 identical over 9 bases. CDR3 length: 16 amino acids. CDR1 is SGHTS and CDR2 is YDEGEE in the germline V gene. After removal of 6 bases from V and 6 bases from J, the junction contained 15 bases not matched to a gene. Here the CDR3 reads CASTWDRVLPLAEAFF. Here the CDR3 DNA reads TGTGCCAGCACATGGGACAGGGTCCTTCCTTTGGCTGAAGCTTTCTTT.

This clone appeared a few times. The chain has TRBV6-5 and TRBJ1-3; D gene ambiguous. V lost 0 bases to trimming and J lost 0 bases, with 9 bases between them. This CDR3 is 16 amino acids long. Germline CDR1 and CDR2: MNHEY and SVGAGI. The CDR3 region has the DNA TGTGCCAGCAGTTACTCAGGACGGCTCTCTGGAAACACCATATATTTT. This gives the protein CASSYSGRLSGNTIYF.

The chain employs TRBV4-2 and TRBJ1-2; D ambiguous. The V and J ends lost 0 bases and 0 bases respectively, with 8 bases between them. The CDR3 extends over 15 amino acids. Germline CDR1 LGHNA, CDR2 YNFKEQ. The CDR3, as DNA: TGTGCCAGCAGCCAAGAACGGGTCGCTAACTATGGCTACACCTTC. Translated: CASSQERVANYGYTF.

CDR3 bases: TGTGCCAGCAGCCCGGGACAGCTCCTTTACCTTGGGGCCAACGTCCTGACTTTC. Amino acids: CASSPGQLLYLGANVLTF. This rearrangement joins TRBV5-4 to TRBJ2-6, with 7 nucleotides matching TRBD1. The germline gives CDR1 SGHNT, CDR2 YYREEE (reference sequence). The CDR3 consists of 18 residues. V lost 4 bases to trimming and J lost 3 bases; unmatched junction nucleotides: 13.

This chain joins TRBV6-6 and TRBJ2-7; D not resolved. The CDR3 sequence is 11 residues long. CDR1 and CDR2 (germline): MNHNY, SVGAGI (reference sequence). Trimming stripped 7 bases from V and 2 bases from J, with 6 bases between. In DNA form, the CDR3 reads TGTGCCAGCACCTCCGCCTACGAGCAGTACTTC. Translation: CASTSAYEQYF.

V usage is TRBV7-2 and J usage is TRBJ2-5, with D possibly called TRBD1 or TRBD2 (5 bases each). V was cut by 1 base and J by 3 bases, with 15 bases left in between. This CDR3 has 16 amino acids. Germline lookup yields CDR1 SGHTA and CDR2 FQGNSA. CDR3 residues: CASSLVGTGRKETQYF. CDR3 DNA: TGTGCCAGCAGCTTAGTCGGGACGGGGCGAAAAGAGACCCAGTACTTC.